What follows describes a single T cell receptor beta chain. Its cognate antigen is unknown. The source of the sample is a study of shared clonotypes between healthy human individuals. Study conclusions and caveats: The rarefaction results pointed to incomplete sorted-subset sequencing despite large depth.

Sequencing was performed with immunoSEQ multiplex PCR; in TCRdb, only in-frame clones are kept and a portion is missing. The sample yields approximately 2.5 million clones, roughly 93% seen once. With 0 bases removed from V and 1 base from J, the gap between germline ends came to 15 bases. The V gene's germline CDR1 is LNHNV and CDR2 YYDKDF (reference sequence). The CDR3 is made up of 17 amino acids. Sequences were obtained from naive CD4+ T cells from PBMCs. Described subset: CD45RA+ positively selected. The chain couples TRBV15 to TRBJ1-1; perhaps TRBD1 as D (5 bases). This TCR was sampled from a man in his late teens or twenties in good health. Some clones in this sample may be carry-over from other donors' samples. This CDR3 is CATSRDNWGRANTEAFF. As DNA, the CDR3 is TGTGCCACCAGCAGAGATAATTGGGGACGGGCGAACACTGAAGCTTTCTTT.